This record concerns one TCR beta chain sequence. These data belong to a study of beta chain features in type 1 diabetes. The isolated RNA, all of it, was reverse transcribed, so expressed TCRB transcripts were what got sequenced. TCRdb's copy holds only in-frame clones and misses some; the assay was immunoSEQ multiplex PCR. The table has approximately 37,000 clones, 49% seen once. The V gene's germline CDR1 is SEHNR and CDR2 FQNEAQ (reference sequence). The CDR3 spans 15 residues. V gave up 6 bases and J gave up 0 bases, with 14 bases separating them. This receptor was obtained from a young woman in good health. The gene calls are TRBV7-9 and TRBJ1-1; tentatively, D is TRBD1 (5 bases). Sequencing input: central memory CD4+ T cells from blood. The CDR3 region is CASSIAGPMNTEAFF. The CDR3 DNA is TGTGCCAGCAGTATCGCGGGGCCGATGAACACTGAAGCTTTCTTT.